This TCR beta chain was observed in a study of beta chain features in type 1 diabetes. Broader study findings: A potential PCR bias toward shorter templates would be equal in patient and control samples. Across all four CD4+ subsets, people with type 1 diabetes showed modestly shorter TCRB CDR3s.

Every isolated RNA sample was fully reverse transcribed, so sequencing captured expressed TCRB transcripts. Clones were sequenced by immunoSEQ multiplex PCR, and TCRdb holds only the in-frame ones, with some missing. The sample gives roughly 160,000 clones, 7.5% to 8.5% of which show up once; roughly 0.5% is in the top ten. Concerning this clone: Its target is unknown.

Material: central memory CD4+ T cells from blood. The sequence was collected from a man between 18 and 29 years old with type 1 diabetes.

The CDR3 sequence: CASSSVGANVLTF. In DNA, the CDR3 is TGTGCCAGCAGTTCGGTAGGGGCCAACGTCCTGACTTTC. The rearrangement links TRBV28 to TRBJ2-6, with D uncertain. CDR1 and CDR2 from the germline V gene are MDHEN and SYDVKM. Trimming removed 4 bases from V and 4 bases from J, with 5 bases in between. CDR3 length equals 13 residues.